This T cell receptor (beta chain) was profiled in a study of blood T cell repertoires in COVID-19. Trimming cost V 10 bases and J 7 bases, with 20 bases left between them. The CDR3 has 14 amino acids. Germline V gene sequence: CDR1 MNHEY, CDR2 SMNVEV (reference sequence). Only in-frame clones appear in the TCRdb table, and some are missing; sequencing was by immunoSEQ multiplex PCR. The table has 300,000 to 400,000 clones, 85% to 90% seen once; the top ten hold over 0.95%. The chain carries TRBV27 and TRBJ1-5; tentatively, D is TRBD1 (6 bases). The sequenced sample consisted of PBMCs or T cells enriched from blood (not recorded which). The receptor was isolated from a man younger than 35 who had recovered from COVID-19. The CDR3 protein is CATPKGQGSQPQHF. CDR3 nucleotide sequence: TGTGCCACACCGAAGGGGCAGGGGTCCCAGCCCCAGCATTTT.